This T cell receptor beta chain was observed in a study of PD-1 blockade in classical Hodgkin lymphoma. Concerning this clone itself: Its antigen is currently unknown.

Study observations and caveats: The repertoire differences lack a defined cause, possibly disease activity or prior therapy. A reduction in baseline TCR diversity was reportedly seen in newly diagnosed patients relative to healthy donors.

Time point in this sample: newly diagnosed, previously untreated cHL patient sample. Comparators were PBMCs taken from newly diagnosed, untreated classical Hodgkin lymphoma. Germline V lookup: CDR1 MDHEN, CDR2 SYDVKM. The CDR3 is made up of 17 amino acids. The V end was cut by 0 bases, the J end by 0 bases, with 9 bases between. Profiled with immunoSEQ multiplex PCR; TCRdb holds only in-frame clones, not every one. The sample yields about 17,000 clones, about 93% seen once. What was sequenced was peripheral blood mononuclear cells (PBMCs). This clonotype originated in a human donor with classical Hodgkin lymphoma. The chain uses TRBV28 and TRBJ2-6; the D gene could be TRBD1 or TRBD2 (5 bases each). The CDR3 loop reads CASSLWSGSSGANVLTF. The CDR3 DNA reads TGTGCCAGCAGTTTATGGTCAGGGAGCTCTGGGGCCAACGTCCTGACTTTC. Full variable domain (missing parts from reference TRBV28 and TRBJ2-6): DVKVTQSSRYLVKRTGEKVFLECVQDMDHENMFWYRQDPGLGLRLIYFSYDVKMKEKGDIPEGYSVSREKKERFSLILESASTNQTSMYLCASSLWSGSSGANVLTFGAGSRLTVL.